This T cell receptor (beta chain) was obtained from a study of regulatory T cells in long-lasting Graves disease. Study-level results: Only a small sample size was used, which may have cut accuracy.

The authors built TCR beta libraries using iRepertoire HTBI primers and Arm-PCR of CDR3 regions. TCRdb independently ran MiXCR on the multiplex PCR reads; one entry per CDR3 protein. The top ten clones hold about 11% of a sample with hundreds of thousands of distinct CDR3 sequences, 16% of them seen once. The time point here: newly diagnosed GD, antithyroid drugs for less than 3 months. The TCR library was prepared using RNA isolated from PBMCs. With respect to this clonotype: The antigen is unknown. Its ends do not fully match the called genes, so a read error is possible.

A further study also used this sample, focusing on T cells in Graves' hyperthyroidism and ophthalmopathy.

The receptor was derived from a woman in her 30s with Graves disease. The sequencing used peripheral blood mononuclear cells (PBMCs), collected at new diagnosis, from a patient treated with antithyroid drugs.

The CDR3 loop is CTSSLSGTGWNTEAFF. CDR3 DNA sequence: TGTACCAGCAGTCTTAGCGGGACAGGGTGGAACACTGAAGCTTTCTTT. V gene TRBV12-3 or TRBV12-4 combines with J gene TRBJ1-1, with 9 bases identical to TRBD1. The CDR3 sequence is 16 residues long.